Sequencing of this T cell receptor (beta chain) was carried out in a study of T cells expressing NK-cell markers. Findings of the study overall: Expanded clones of NKG2C+ T cells had an unclear HCMV specificity.

Remarks on this clonotype: The antigen is unknown.

This CDR3 region has 13 residues. Germline loops: CDR1 GTSNPN, CDR2 SVGIG (reference sequence). TCRdb re-called the 5' RACE reads, yielding one record per CDR3 amino acid sequence without DNA. This specimen shows about 260,000 distinct CDR3 sequences; the ten leading clones hold approximately 0.42%. The V call is TRBV30, the J call TRBJ1-5; TCRdb designates TRBD1, a call that cannot be tested without DNA. The source of this sequence is a man aged 18 to 29 in good health. The sample comprised blood T cells: a sorted CD56 or NKG2C T cell subset, CD4+ or CD8+ T cells, or bulk PBMC T cells (not recorded which). The CDR3 here is CAWSDRRGQPQHF.